This TCR beta chain was sequenced in a study of blood T cell repertoires in COVID-19. Study-level background: The cDNA or gDNA used as material had been derived from T cells, B-cell-depleted T cells, or PBMCs.

The CDR3 is 14 residues long. V lost 0 bases and J 4 bases, leaving 10 bases between the germline ends. CDR1 is SGHRS and CDR2 is YFSETQ in the germline V gene. Authors' processing steps: Amplification of reference gene primers was used by the study to estimate nucleated cell counts. Method: immunoSEQ multiplex PCR; TCRdb's copy keeps in-frame clones and lacks some. V and J calls and clone size are those listed in that table; D and trimming were worked out from the DNA. The sample lists 110,000 to 150,000 clones; roughly 80% were seen once. Researchers sorted participants into cohorts using their self-reported clinical history. Two negative PCRs, clearance, or symptom resolution were required of recovered Cohort 3 donors.

J is TRBJ1-2 and V is TRBV5-1; no firm D call. The sample taken for sequencing was PBMCs or T cells enriched from blood (not recorded which). The receptor was isolated from a woman in her 50s who had recovered from COVID-19. CDR3 DNA: TGCGCCAGCAGCTTGGAGGGCAGCGGCTATGGCTACACCTTC. Its protein is CASSLEGSGYGYTF.